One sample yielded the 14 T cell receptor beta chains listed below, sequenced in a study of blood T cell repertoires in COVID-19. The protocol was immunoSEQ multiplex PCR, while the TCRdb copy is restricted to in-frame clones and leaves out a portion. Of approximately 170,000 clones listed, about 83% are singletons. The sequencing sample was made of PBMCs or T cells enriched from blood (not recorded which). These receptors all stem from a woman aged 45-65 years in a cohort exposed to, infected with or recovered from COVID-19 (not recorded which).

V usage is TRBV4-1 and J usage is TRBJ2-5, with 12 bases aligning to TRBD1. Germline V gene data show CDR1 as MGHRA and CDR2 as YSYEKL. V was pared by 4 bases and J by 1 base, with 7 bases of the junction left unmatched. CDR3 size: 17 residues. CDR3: CASSPGTGGNFQETQYF. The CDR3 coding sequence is TGCGCCAGCAGCCCGGGGACAGGGGGCAATTTCCAAGAGACCCAGTACTTC.

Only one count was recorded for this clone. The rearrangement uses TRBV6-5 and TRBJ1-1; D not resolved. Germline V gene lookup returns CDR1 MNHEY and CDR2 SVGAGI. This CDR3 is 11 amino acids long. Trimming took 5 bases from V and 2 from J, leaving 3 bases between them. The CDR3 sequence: CASSHNTEAFF. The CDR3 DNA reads TGTGCCAGCAGTCATAACACTGAAGCTTTCTTT.

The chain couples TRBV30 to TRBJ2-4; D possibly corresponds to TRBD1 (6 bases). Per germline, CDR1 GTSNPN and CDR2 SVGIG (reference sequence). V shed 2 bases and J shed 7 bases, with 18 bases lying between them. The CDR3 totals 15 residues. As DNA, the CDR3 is TGTGCCTGGAGTTTATCGGCAGGGGAGCTGAACATTCAGTACTTC. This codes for CAWSLSAGELNIQYF.

The CDR3 bases are TGTGCCAGCCAAAAGCGGGGGGCTGTTGTAAGGGGTCGGCATTTT. Protein: CASQKRGAVVRGRHF. The rearrangement joins TRBV6-4 to TRBJ1-5; tentative D call: TRBD1 (6 bases). This CDR3 spans 15 amino acids. Trimming removed 8 bases at V and 15 bases at J, with 29 bases between. Germline lookup yields CDR1 MRHNA and CDR2 SNTAGT.

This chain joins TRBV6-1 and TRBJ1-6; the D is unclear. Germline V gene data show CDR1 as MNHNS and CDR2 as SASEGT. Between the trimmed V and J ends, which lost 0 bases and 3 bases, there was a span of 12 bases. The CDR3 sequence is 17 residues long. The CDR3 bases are TGTGCCAGCAGTGAAGCTGCACAAAGAAACTATAATTCACCCCTCCACTTT. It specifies CASSEAAQRNYNSPLHF.

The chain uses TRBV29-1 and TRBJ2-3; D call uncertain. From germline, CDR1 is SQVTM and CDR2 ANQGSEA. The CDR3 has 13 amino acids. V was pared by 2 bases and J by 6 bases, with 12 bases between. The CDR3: CSVEKADSDTQYF. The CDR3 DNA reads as TGCAGCGTTGAAAAGGCCGACTCCGATACGCAGTATTTT.

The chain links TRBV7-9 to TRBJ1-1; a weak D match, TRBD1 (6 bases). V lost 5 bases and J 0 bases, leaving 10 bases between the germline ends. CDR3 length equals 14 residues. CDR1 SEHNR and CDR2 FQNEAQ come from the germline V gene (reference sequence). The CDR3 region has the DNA TGTGCCAGCAGCCGGACAGAAGTGAACACTGAAGCTTTCTTT. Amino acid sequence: CASSRTEVNTEAFF. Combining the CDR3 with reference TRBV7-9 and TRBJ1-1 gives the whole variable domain DTGVSQNPRHKITKRGQNVTFRCDPISEHNRLYWYRQTLGQGPEFLTYFQNEAQLEKSRLLSDRFSAERPKGSFSTLEIQRTEQGDSAMYLCASSRTEVNTEAFFGQGTRLTVV.

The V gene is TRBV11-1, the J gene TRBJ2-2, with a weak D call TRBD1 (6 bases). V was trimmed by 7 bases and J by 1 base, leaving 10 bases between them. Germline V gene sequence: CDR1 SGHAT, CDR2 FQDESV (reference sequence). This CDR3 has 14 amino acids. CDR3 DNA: TGTGCCAGCACCCCGGACAGGAACACCGGGGAGCTGTTTTTT. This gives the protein CASTPDRNTGELFF.

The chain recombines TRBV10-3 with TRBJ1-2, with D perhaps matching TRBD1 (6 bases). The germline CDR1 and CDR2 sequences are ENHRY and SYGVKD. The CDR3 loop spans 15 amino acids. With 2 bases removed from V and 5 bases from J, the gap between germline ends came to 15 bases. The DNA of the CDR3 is TGTGCCATCAGTGAGCATGAGACAGGAGGATATGGCTACACCTTC. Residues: CAISEHETGGYGYTF.

CDR3: CASSWGQGTGELFF. The CDR3 DNA is TGTGCCAGTAGCTGGGGGCAGGGCACCGGGGAGCTGTTTTTT. The chain carries TRBV19 and TRBJ2-2, with D perhaps matching TRBD1 (6 bases). Germline CDR1 reads LNHDA; CDR2 reads SQIVND (reference sequence). Trimming cost V 6 bases and J 4 bases, with 12 bases left between them. The CDR3 has 14 residues.

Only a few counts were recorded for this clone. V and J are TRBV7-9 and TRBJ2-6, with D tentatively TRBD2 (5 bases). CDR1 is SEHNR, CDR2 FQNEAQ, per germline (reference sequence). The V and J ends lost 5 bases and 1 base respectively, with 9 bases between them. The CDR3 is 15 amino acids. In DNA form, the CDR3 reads TGTGCCAGCAGCCCCCGGGAATCTGGGGCCAACGTCCTGACTTTC. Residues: CASSPRESGANVLTF.

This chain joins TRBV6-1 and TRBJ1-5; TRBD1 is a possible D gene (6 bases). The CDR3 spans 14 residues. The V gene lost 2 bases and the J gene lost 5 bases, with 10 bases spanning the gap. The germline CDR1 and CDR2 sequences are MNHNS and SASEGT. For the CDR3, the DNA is TGTGCCAGCAGTGAACAGCCAGGGGATCAGCCCCAGCATTTT. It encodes CASSEQPGDQPQHF.

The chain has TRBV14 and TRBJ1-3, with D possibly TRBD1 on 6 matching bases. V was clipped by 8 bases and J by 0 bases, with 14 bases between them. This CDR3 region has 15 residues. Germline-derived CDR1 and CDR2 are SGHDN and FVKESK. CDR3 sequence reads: CASAETGSSGNTIYF. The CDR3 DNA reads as TGTGCCAGCGCCGAAACAGGGAGCTCTGGAAACACCATATATTTT. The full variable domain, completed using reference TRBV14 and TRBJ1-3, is EAGVTQFPSHSVIEKGQTVTLRCDPISGHDNLYWYRRVMGKEIKFLLHFVKESKQDESGMPNNRFLAERTGGTYSTLKVQPAELEDSGVYFCASAETGSSGNTIYFGEGSWLTVV.

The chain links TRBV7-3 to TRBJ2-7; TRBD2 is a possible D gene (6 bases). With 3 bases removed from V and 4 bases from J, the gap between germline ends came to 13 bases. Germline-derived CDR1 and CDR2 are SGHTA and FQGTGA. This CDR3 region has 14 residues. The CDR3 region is CASSFTHGGYEQYF. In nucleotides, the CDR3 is TGTGCCAGCAGCTTTACCCATGGGGGGTACGAGCAGTACTTC.